Each of the 14 T cell receptor beta chains below was sequenced from the same sample in a study of blood T cell repertoires in COVID-19. Data came from immunoSEQ multiplex PCR; TCRdb stores just in-frame clones and leaves some out. The sample includes some 160,000 clones, roughly 86% of them seen just once. Sequenced material: peripheral blood. These receptors were obtained from a woman older than 75 with COVID-19, enrolled during active disease.

The J gene is TRBJ2-3, the V gene TRBV10-3; 8 positions agree with TRBD2. Germline trimming cut 3 bases from V and 2 bases from J; bases unmatched to any gene: 7. Germline values: CDR1 ENHRY, CDR2 SYGVKD. The CDR3 is 16 residues long. The CDR3 sequence: CAISDALADPTDTQYF. CDR3 nucleotides: TGTGCCATCAGTGATGCACTAGCGGACCCCACAGATACGCAGTATTTT.

The chain combines TRBV9 with TRBJ1-2; a weak D match, TRBD1 (5 bases). Germline values: CDR1 SGDLS, CDR2 YYNGEE. V was cut by 4 bases and J by 3 bases, with 16 bases left in between. The CDR3 is made up of 15 amino acids. DNA of the CDR3: TGTGCCAGCAGCTCCCCGACTTGGGGGGACTATGGCTACACCTTC. The encoded protein is CASSSPTWGDYGYTF.

CDR3 in amino acids: CASSSVSGTADTQYF. CDR3 DNA: TGTGCCAGCAGTTCCGTTTCCGGGACAGCAGATACGCAGTATTTT. The chain couples TRBV27 to TRBJ2-3, with 7 nucleotides matching TRBD1. This CDR3 is 15 amino acids long. J lost 4 bases, V lost 4 bases, and 8 bases had no gene match. The V gene's germline CDR1 is MNHEY and CDR2 SMNVEV (reference sequence).

The chain combines TRBV19 with TRBJ1-5; D ambiguous. CDR3 size: 15 residues. V gave up 3 bases and J gave up 2 bases, with 11 bases separating them. Germline V CDR1 and CDR2: LNHDA, SQIVND (reference sequence). Written as DNA, the CDR3 is TGTGCCAGTAGTATCAGGAGGAACGGCAATCAGCCCCAGCATTTT. Protein product: CASSIRRNGNQPQHF.

This clone was seen only once. This chain links TRBV2 with TRBJ2-3, with D uncertain. The CDR3 consists of 8 residues. Deletions cut 9 bases from V and 15 bases from J, with 10 bases between. CDR1 and CDR2 (germline): SNHLY, FYNNEI. The CDR3 coding sequence is TGTGCCAGTTCTGAAGCCTATTTT. It codes for CASSEAYF.

A few counts support this clone. The V call is TRBV6-2 or TRBV6-3, the J call TRBJ1-2; D unresolved. V lost 1 base, J lost 8 bases, and 17 bases lay in between. Germline assignment: CDR1 MNHEY and CDR2 SVGEGT. The CDR3 spans 15 residues. The CDR3 coding sequence is TGTGCCAGCAGTTACTGGGGAGTAGGGTTCGGCGGCTACACCTTC. Protein sequence: CASSYWGVGFGGYTF.

The rearrangement joins TRBV27 to TRBJ2-7; TRBD1 is a possible D gene (5 bases). Germline V gene sequence: CDR1 MNHEY, CDR2 SMNVEV (reference sequence). The CDR3 consists of 14 residues. V was cut by 2 bases and J by 0 bases, with 8 bases left in between. DNA for the CDR3: TGTGCCAGCAGTTTAAAGGGGTTCTCCTACGAGCAGTACTTC. Translating it yields CASSLKGFSYEQYF.

The chain combines TRBV5-1 with TRBJ2-2, with D maybe TRBD2 (5 bases). CDR1 is SGHRS and CDR2 is YFSETQ in the germline V gene. This CDR3 is 13 amino acids long. The V and J ends lost 0 bases and 7 bases respectively, with 7 bases between them. CDR3 coding DNA: TGCGCCAGCAGCTTGGTACGGGGCGGGGAGCTGTTTTTT. Residues: CASSLVRGGELFF.

The chain is built from TRBV7-8 and TRBJ2-5, with 8 bases matching TRBD2. CDR1 SGHVS and CDR2 FQNEAQ come from the germline V gene. The CDR3 loop spans 14 amino acids. V was clipped by 5 bases and J by 4 bases; unmatched bases: 6. CDR3 DNA: TGTGCCAGCAGCACCGGGACTAGTGGAGAGACCCAGTACTTC. Translation gives CASSTGTSGETQYF.

The rearrangement links TRBV20-1 to TRBJ2-7, with a weak D call TRBD1 (6 bases). Trimming removed 3 bases at V and 5 bases at J, with 11 bases between. The CDR3 has 12 residues. CDR1 is DFQATT, CDR2 SNEGSKA, per germline (reference sequence). The CDR3 region is CSASLGANEQYF. CDR3 nucleotides: TGCAGTGCTAGTTTGGGGGCCAACGAGCAGTACTTC.

This clone occurred once. This chain connects TRBV27 to TRBJ2-2; 8 nucleotides line up with TRBD2. The germline gives CDR1 MNHEY, CDR2 SMNVEV (reference sequence). V lost 6 bases to trimming and J lost 7 bases; unmatched junction nucleotides: 7. The CDR3 contains 14 residues. The CDR3 protein is CASRGGRRVGELFF. The CDR3, as DNA: TGTGCCAGCAGGGGCGGGAGGAGGGTCGGGGAGCTGTTTTTT.

The J gene is TRBJ1-5, the V gene TRBV6-5; D gene unclear. CDR3 size: 15 residues. Trimming removed 6 bases at V and 6 bases at J, with 18 bases between. The V gene's germline CDR1 is MNHEY and CDR2 SVGAGI. The CDR3 DNA reads TGTGCCAGCAGCCGTGCCGCGGGGAACGGTCAGCCCCAGCATTTT. Protein: CASSRAAGNGQPQHF.

This sequence joins TRBV19 and TRBJ2-3; 14 bases match TRBD2. Germline V gives CDR1 LNHDA, CDR2 SQIVND (reference sequence). This CDR3 comprises 18 residues. With V trimmed by 5 bases and J by 1 base, 8 bases remained unmatched. The DNA of the CDR3 is TGTGCCAGTAGTCTCCGGACTAGCGGGGGGCCCGGCACAGATACGCAGTATTTT. This sequence encodes CASSLRTSGGPGTDTQYF.

The chain couples TRBV28 to TRBJ2-7, with 7 bases aligning to TRBD1. The CDR3 is 12 amino acids. CDR1 MDHEN and CDR2 SYDVKM come from the germline V gene. The trim removed 5 bases at V and 12 bases at J, leaving 10 bases unmatched. The CDR3 here is CASSRDDREMYF. CDR3 DNA sequence: TGTGCCAGCAGTCGTGACGACAGGGAGATGTACTTC.